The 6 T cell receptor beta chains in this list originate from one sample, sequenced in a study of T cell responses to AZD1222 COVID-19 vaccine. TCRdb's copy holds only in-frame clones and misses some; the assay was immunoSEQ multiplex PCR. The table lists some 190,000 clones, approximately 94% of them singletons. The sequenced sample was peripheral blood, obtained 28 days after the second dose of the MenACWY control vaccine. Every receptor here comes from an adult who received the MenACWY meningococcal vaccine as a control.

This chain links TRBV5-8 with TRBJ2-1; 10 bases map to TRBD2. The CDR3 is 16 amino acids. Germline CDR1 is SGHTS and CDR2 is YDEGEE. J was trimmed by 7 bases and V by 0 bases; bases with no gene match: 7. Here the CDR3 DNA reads TGTGCCAGCAGCTTGGCTAGCGGGGGATCTTGGAATGAGCAGTTCTTC. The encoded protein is CASSLASGGSWNEQFF.

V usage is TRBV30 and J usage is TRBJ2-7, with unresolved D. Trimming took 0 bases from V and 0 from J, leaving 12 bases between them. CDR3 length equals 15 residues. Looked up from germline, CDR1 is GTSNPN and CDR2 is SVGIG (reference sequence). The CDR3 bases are TGTGCCTGGAGTGTACTTAACAGAAGCTCCTACGAGCAGTACTTC. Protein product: CAWSVLNRSSYEQYF.

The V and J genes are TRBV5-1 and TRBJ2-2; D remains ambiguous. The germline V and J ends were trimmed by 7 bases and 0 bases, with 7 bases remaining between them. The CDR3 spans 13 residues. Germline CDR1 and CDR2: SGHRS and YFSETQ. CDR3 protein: CASGKTNTGELFF. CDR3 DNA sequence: TGCGCCAGCGGAAAAACGAACACCGGGGAGCTGTTTTTT.

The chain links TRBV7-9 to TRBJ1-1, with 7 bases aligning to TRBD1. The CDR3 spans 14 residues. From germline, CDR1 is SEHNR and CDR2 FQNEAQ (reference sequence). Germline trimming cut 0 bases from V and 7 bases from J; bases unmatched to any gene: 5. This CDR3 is CASSLAARQGEAFF. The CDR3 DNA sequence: TGTGCCAGCAGCTTAGCGGCAAGACAGGGTGAAGCTTTCTTT.

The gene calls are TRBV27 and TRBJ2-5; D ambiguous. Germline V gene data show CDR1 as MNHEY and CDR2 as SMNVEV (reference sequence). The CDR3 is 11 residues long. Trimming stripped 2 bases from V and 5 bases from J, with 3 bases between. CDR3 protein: CASSLGETQYF. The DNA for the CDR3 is TGTGCCAGCAGTTTAGGGGAGACCCAGTACTTC.

CDR3 nucleotides: TGTGCCACCGGAGGTGGGACTGAAGCTTTCTTT. Translated: CATGGGTEAFF. This chain connects TRBV6-5 to TRBJ1-1; D unclear. With 10 bases removed from V and 5 bases from J, the gap between germline ends came to 11 bases. The germline V gene encodes CDR1 MNHEY and CDR2 SVGAGI. The CDR3 totals 11 residues.